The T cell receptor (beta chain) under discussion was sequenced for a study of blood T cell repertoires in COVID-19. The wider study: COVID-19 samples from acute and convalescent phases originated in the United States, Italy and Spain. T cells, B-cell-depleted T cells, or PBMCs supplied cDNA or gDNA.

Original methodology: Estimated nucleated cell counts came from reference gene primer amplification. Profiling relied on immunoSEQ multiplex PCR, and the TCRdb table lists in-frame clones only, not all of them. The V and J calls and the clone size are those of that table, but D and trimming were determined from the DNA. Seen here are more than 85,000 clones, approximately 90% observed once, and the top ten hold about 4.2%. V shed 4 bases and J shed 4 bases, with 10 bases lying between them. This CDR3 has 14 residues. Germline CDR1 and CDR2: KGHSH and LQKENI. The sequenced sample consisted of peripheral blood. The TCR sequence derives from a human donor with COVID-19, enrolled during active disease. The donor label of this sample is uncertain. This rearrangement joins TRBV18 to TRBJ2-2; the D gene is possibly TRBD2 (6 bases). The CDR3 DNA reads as TGTGCCAGCTCACGGGGAGCGGGCACCGGGGAGCTGTTTTTT. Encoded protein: CASSRGAGTGELFF.